This entry describes one T cell receptor (beta chain). The antigen remains unidentified. MiXCR was run by TCRdb on the reads, yielding one entry per CDR3 protein. The sample has approximately 1,000,000 distinct CDR3 sequences; about 33% are singletons. Germline CDR1 reads SEHNR; CDR2 reads FQNEAQ (reference sequence). There are 18 residues in the CDR3. Losses at the gene ends were 5 bases for V and 0 bases for J; bases not matched to a gene: 12. This entry belongs to a study of T cell repertoires in cytomegalovirus infection. Across the study: CMV epitopes that were recently identified and HLA-C-restricted were used alongside well-studied HLA-B-restricted ones. It can be stated that public TCR beta signatures indicated CMV infection as well as a matching HLA type.

Findings of the study overall: In two of eight donors, the top clonotype was HLA-C-restricted CMV-specific.

The sample was cultured CD8+ T cells from PBMCs, taken from culture after CMV antigen stimulation. The J gene is TRBJ2-3, the V gene TRBV7-9; TRBD1 matches 9 bases. This clonotype originated in a human donor in good health (CMV status not recorded). Some clones in this sample may be carry-over from other donors' samples. The CDR3 protein is CASSPIRDRVLSTDTQYF. The DNA for the CDR3 is TGTGCCAGCAGCCCAATCCGGGACAGGGTTTTAAGCACAGATACGCAGTATTTT.